The 27 T cell receptor beta chains in this list originate from one sample, sequenced in a study of cytomegalovirus exposure and HLA in healthy donors. The protocol was immunoSEQ multiplex PCR, while the TCRdb copy is restricted to in-frame clones and leaves out a portion. The sample lists about 280,000 clones, around 86% occurring once. What was sequenced was PBMCs. These receptors were obtained from a woman under 30 in good health and CMV-seronegative.

The rearrangement uses TRBV4-1 and TRBJ1-6; a weak D match, TRBD1 (6 bases). The CDR3 is 17 amino acids. Germline V gene lookup returns CDR1 MGHRA and CDR2 YSYEKL. V gave up 1 base and J gave up 0 bases, with 10 bases separating them. CDR3 sequence (DNA): TGCGCCAGCAGCCAAGTTTTGGACAGCTCCTATAATTCACCCCTCCACTTT. Amino acid sequence: CASSQVLDSSYNSPLHF.

The chain is built from TRBV4-3 and TRBJ2-2; D is perhaps TRBD1 (5 bases). Germline values: CDR1 LGHNA, CDR2 YSLEER. The CDR3 spans 14 residues. Trimming left V 4 bases short and J 3 bases short, with 9 bases between. CDR3 coding DNA: TGCGCCAGCAGCCCACAGGATTACACCGGGGAGCTGTTTTTT. It codes for CASSPQDYTGELFF.

The rearrangement joins TRBV6-6 to TRBJ1-2; 8 bases match TRBD1. This CDR3 region has 12 residues. Germline CDR1 reads MNHNY; CDR2 reads SVGAGI (reference sequence). The V segment lost 2 bases and the J segment 14 bases; nucleotides outside the gene matches: 7. CDR3 DNA: TGTGCCAGCAGTTACCTGGACAGGGCGGAAACCTTC. Residues: CASSYLDRAETF.

This chain joins TRBV18 and TRBJ2-7; the match to TRBD2 covers 8 bases. V lost 3 bases, J lost 3 bases, and 7 bases stayed unmatched. The CDR3 has 15 residues. Germline CDR1 reads KGHSH; CDR2 reads LQKENI. For the CDR3, the DNA is TGTGCCAGCTCACCGGGAACGGGAGGGGGCTACGAGCAGTACTTC. The encoded protein is CASSPGTGGGYEQYF.

This clone has just one count. The genes are TRBV9 and TRBJ2-3; 7 bases are shared with TRBD1. The CDR3 runs to 16 residues. V dropped 1 base and J dropped 3; count of bases not matched to a gene: 8. From germline, CDR1 is SGDLS and CDR2 YYNGEE. CDR3: CASSVQGDLRTDTQYF. In DNA form, the CDR3 reads TGTGCCAGCAGCGTACAGGGGGATTTAAGGACAGATACGCAGTATTTT.

Only one count was recorded for this clone. The chain has TRBV20-1 and TRBJ2-1; no firm D call. The CDR3 is made up of 11 amino acids. Germline V gene sequence: CDR1 DFQATT, CDR2 SNEGSKA (reference sequence). With 7 bases removed from V and 9 bases from J, the gap between germline ends came to 13 bases. The CDR3 DNA follows: TGCAGTGTACTTCGACAACTTGAGCAGTTCTTC. It translates to CSVLRQLEQFF.

The chain employs TRBV7-6 and TRBJ2-5; 8 bases line up with TRBD1. V trimming: 5 bases; J trimming: 5 bases; junction bases outside the gene matches: 1. Germline V CDR1 and CDR2: SGHVS, FNYEAQ. CDR3 length: 12 amino acids. The CDR3 nucleotides read TGTGCCAGCAGCCAGGGGGCGGAGACCCAGTACTTC. Translating it yields CASSQGAETQYF.

This chain uses TRBV10-3 with TRBJ2-3; D is perhaps TRBD1 (6 bases). The germline V gene encodes CDR1 ENHRY and CDR2 SYGVKD. There are 15 residues in the CDR3. V gave up 3 bases and J gave up 0 bases, with 10 bases separating them. This CDR3 reads CAISEPQGSTDTQYF. CDR3 nucleotide sequence: TGTGCCATCAGTGAACCACAGGGAAGCACAGATACGCAGTATTTT.

This sequence joins TRBV28 and TRBJ2-7, with TRBD1 matching 9 bases. Germline CDR1 reads MDHEN; CDR2 reads SYDVKM. This CDR3 region has 13 residues. The V gene end was trimmed by 9 bases and the J gene end by 9 bases; junction bases not matched to a gene: 12. This CDR3 is CASTGTGTLGQYF. CDR3 in DNA: TGTGCCAGTACCGGGACAGGGACTCTGGGGCAGTACTTC.

The chain has TRBV10-3 and TRBJ1-4; D ambiguous. The CDR3 is made up of 18 amino acids. The V gene's germline CDR1 is ENHRY and CDR2 SYGVKD. V lost 0 bases and J 0 bases, leaving 14 bases between the germline ends. The DNA of the CDR3 is TGTGCCATCAGTGAGTCGTCTACTCATCGTGCAACTAATGAAAAACTGTTTTTT. It encodes CAISESSTHRATNEKLFF.

The gene calls are TRBV9 and TRBJ2-7, with TRBD2 matching over 8 bases. This CDR3 is 12 amino acids long. Germline lookup yields CDR1 SGDLS and CDR2 YYNGEE. The J segment lost 5 bases and the V segment lost 3 bases, leaving 1 base of the junction unmatched. The CDR3 loop is CASSAGGDEQYF. For the CDR3, the DNA is TGTGCCAGCAGCGCGGGAGGGGACGAGCAGTACTTC.

The chain combines TRBV30 with TRBJ2-7; D is perhaps TRBD2 (5 bases). Germline-derived CDR1 and CDR2 are GTSNPN and SVGIG (reference sequence). The CDR3 runs to 14 residues. Trimming removed 2 bases at V and 0 bases at J, with 11 bases between. CDR3 region: CAWSIGGYSYEQYF. DNA for the CDR3: TGTGCCTGGAGTATAGGCGGGTACTCCTACGAGCAGTACTTC.

The chain employs TRBV7-6 and TRBJ1-2; D is ambiguous. Germline V CDR1 and CDR2: SGHVS, FNYEAQ. The length of the CDR3 is 13 residues. V was trimmed by 5 bases and J by 6 bases, leaving 13 bases between them. The CDR3 bases are TGTGCCAGCAGCCCCTCGGCGGGAAATGGCTACACCTTC. Protein product: CASSPSAGNGYTF. Using reference TRBV7-6 and TRBJ1-2 for the parts outside the CDR3, the full variable domain is GAGVSQSPRYKVTKRGQDVALRCDPISGHVSLYWYRQALGQGPEFLTYFNYEAQQDKSGLPNDRFSAERPEGSISTLTIQRTEQRDSAMYRCASSPSAGNGYTFGSGTRLTVV.

V gene TRBV28 combines with J gene TRBJ2-7; weak D call: TRBD1 (6 bases). Germline V gene sequence: CDR1 MDHEN, CDR2 SYDVKM. This CDR3 has 15 amino acids. Trimming stripped 0 bases from V and 6 bases from J, with 15 bases between. This CDR3 is CASSLWGQTGPEQYF. The CDR3 nucleotides are TGTGCCAGCAGTTTATGGGGACAAACAGGCCCCGAGCAGTACTTC.

This sequence joins TRBV6-5 and TRBJ1-2, with D unresolved. V dropped 3 bases and J dropped 2 bases, with 10 bases sitting between them. Germline V gene sequence: CDR1 MNHEY, CDR2 SVGAGI. The CDR3 contains 14 residues. The CDR3 DNA reads as TGTGCCAGCAGTTATCAAGCGACCAACTATGGCTACACCTTC. It translates to CASSYQATNYGYTF.

This rearrangement joins TRBV5-1 to TRBJ1-1; D gene unclear. The ends were cut back, 2 bases at V and 6 bases at J, with 11 bases in the middle. The CDR3 contains 13 residues. CDR1 and CDR2 from the germline V gene are SGHRS and YFSETQ. CDR3 DNA sequence: TGCGCCAGCAGCTTAACGTGGCTTTCTGAAGCTTTCTTT. Translated, it gives CASSLTWLSEAFF.

J is TRBJ1-5 and V is TRBV5-6, with D possibly being TRBD1 (5 bases). This CDR3 contains 15 residues. Germline loops: CDR1 SGHDT, CDR2 YYEEEE. V was cut by 0 bases and J by 3 bases, with 10 bases left in between. In nucleotides, the CDR3 is TGTGCCAGCAGCTTGGGACAGTTCCCCAATCAGCCCCAGCATTTT. This gives the protein CASSLGQFPNQPQHF.

The chain couples TRBV6-6 to TRBJ2-1; the match to TRBD2 covers 9 bases. The germline V gene encodes CDR1 MNHNY and CDR2 SVGAGI (reference sequence). The CDR3 is 15 amino acids. V was pared by 7 bases and J by 8 bases, with 12 bases of the junction left unmatched. The CDR3 DNA is TGTGCCAGCACTACCGTAGCGGGAGAGGCCCATGAGCAGTTCTTC. It codes for CASTTVAGEAHEQFF.

The chain combines TRBV18 with TRBJ1-5; D is possibly TRBD1 (5 bases). CDR3 size: 16 residues. Between the trimmed V and J ends, which lost 3 bases and 4 bases, there was a span of 16 bases. Germline CDR1 is KGHSH and CDR2 is LQKENI. In DNA form, the CDR3 reads TGTGCCAGCTCACCTTTGATGGGGGAGGGAAATCAGCCCCAGCATTTT. This translates into CASSPLMGEGNQPQHF. Full variable domain (remainder filled in from reference TRBV18 and TRBJ1-5): NAGVMQNPRHLVRRRGQEARLRCSPMKGHSHVYWYRQLPEEGLKFMVYLQKENIIDESGMPKERFSAEFPKEGPSILRIQQVVRGDSAAYFCASSPLMGEGNQPQHFGDGTRLSIL.

V usage is TRBV19 and J usage is TRBJ1-5; 9 bases line up with TRBD1. Germline-derived CDR1 and CDR2 are LNHDA and SQIVND (reference sequence). The V and J ends lost 5 bases and 2 bases, in that order; junction bases with no gene match: 4. CDR3 length: 15 amino acids. The CDR3 here is CASSPRQGGNQPQHF. The CDR3, as DNA: TGTGCCAGTAGTCCCAGACAGGGGGGCAATCAGCCCCAGCATTTT.

This clone was detected once. The J gene is TRBJ1-2, the V gene TRBV28; 9 bases align to TRBD1. V lost 6 bases and J lost 4; bases outside the gene matches: 3. The CDR3 has 13 residues. Looked up from germline, CDR1 is MDHEN and CDR2 is SYDVKM. The CDR3 reads CASRVGQGYGYTF. The CDR3, as DNA: TGTGCCAGCAGGGTGGGACAGGGCTATGGCTACACCTTC.

The V call is TRBV27, the J call TRBJ2-2; 14 nucleotides line up with TRBD2. The CDR3 totals 16 residues. Germline trimming cut 4 bases from V and 6 bases from J; bases unmatched to any gene: 4. The germline V gene encodes CDR1 MNHEY and CDR2 SMNVEV (reference sequence). The CDR3 region has the DNA TGTGCCAGCAGTTCCGGGACTAGCGGGAGAGCCGGGGAGCTGTTTTTT. Its translation: CASSSGTSGRAGELFF.

The V and J genes are TRBV6-5 and TRBJ2-6; maybe TRBD1 (5 bases). CDR3 length equals 14 residues. Germline V lookup: CDR1 MNHEY, CDR2 SVGAGI. V gave up 4 bases and J gave up 3 bases, with 7 bases separating them. The CDR3 loop reads CASSFQGGANVLTF. The DNA for the CDR3 is TGTGCCAGCAGTTTTCAGGGTGGGGCCAACGTCCTGACTTTC.

The chain couples TRBV6-5 to TRBJ2-5; 9 bases are a match to TRBD1. Germline loops: CDR1 MNHEY, CDR2 SVGAGI. This CDR3 has 16 amino acids. V lost 2 bases and J lost 2; bases outside the gene matches: 6. CDR3 region: CASSYAGQGGQETQYF. The CDR3 DNA is TGTGCCAGCAGTTACGCGGGACAGGGTGGACAAGAGACCCAGTACTTC.

The chain uses TRBV7-3 and TRBJ2-2; 9 positions agree with TRBD1. The CDR3 is 15 amino acids. The V segment lost 4 bases and the J segment 4 bases; nucleotides outside the gene matches: 4. Germline assignment: CDR1 SGHTA and CDR2 FQGTGA. This CDR3 reads CASSSNRGRTGELFF. The CDR3 region has the DNA TGTGCCAGCAGCTCGAACAGGGGGCGCACCGGGGAGCTGTTTTTT.

This clone has just a few counts. This chain uses TRBV9 with TRBJ2-7; D is perhaps TRBD2 (5 bases). V lost 3 bases, J lost 0 bases, and 13 bases lay in between. The CDR3 sequence is 15 residues long. Germline V gives CDR1 SGDLS, CDR2 YYNGEE. The CDR3 DNA reads TGTGCCAGCAGCGCGACCCTACGGGGCTCCTACGAGCAGTACTTC. This sequence encodes CASSATLRGSYEQYF.

The CDR3 DNA follows: TGTGCCAGCAGCGCGGGACAGGGGATTTTTTACGAGCAGTACTTC. Amino acids: CASSAGQGIFYEQYF. The V gene is TRBV5-6, the J gene TRBJ2-7; 10 bases fit TRBD1. The junction had 8 bases not matched to a gene; V was cut back by 4 bases and J by 4 bases. Per the germline V gene, CDR1 is SGHDT and CDR2 is YYEEEE. CDR3 length: 15 amino acids.